One sample yielded the 14 T cell receptor beta chains listed below, sequenced in a study of blood T cell repertoires in COVID-19 (TCRdb year 2020). Libraries were prepared through the immunoSEQ multiplex PCR assay. In its TCRdb copy, this immuneACCESS table keeps in-frame sequences only and misses some clones. Where compared with another copy, unresolved V genes explain less than half of these, and the others have no known cause. The table for this sample lists about 260,000 clones; roughly 88% of them were counted only once. Together, the top ten hold more than 0.95% of the sample. Sequenced sample: PBMCs or T cells enriched from blood (not recorded which). The source of these receptors is a woman between 35 and 50 years old with acute COVID-19.

As concerns this clone: The junction departs from germline at one end; a sequencing error may be responsible. The chain recombines TRBV7-7 with TRBJ2-5, with TRBD2 matching over 7 bases. Germline V gene data show CDR1 as SSHAT and CDR2 as FNYEAQ (reference sequence). The CDR3 is made up of 15 amino acids. The DNA for the CDR3 is TGTGCTAGCAGCTTAGTCGGGGGGAGGGGAGAGACCCAGTACTTC. Its protein is CASSLVGGRGETQYF.

The V call is TRBV2, the J call TRBJ1-5; 8 nucleotides align to TRBD1. Germline lookup yields CDR1 SNHLY and CDR2 FYNNEI. The CDR3 totals 14 residues. The ends lost 5 bases at V and 4 bases at J; junction bases unmatched: 4. CDR3 protein: CASSQTGVNQPQHF. CDR3 nucleotide sequence: TGTGCCAGCAGTCAGACAGGGGTGAATCAGCCCCAGCATTTT. Drawing the rest from reference TRBV2 and TRBJ1-5, the complete variable domain is EPEVTQTPSHQVTQMGQEVILRCVPISNHLYFYWYRQILGQKVEFLVSFYNNEISEKSEIFDDQFSVERPDGSNFTLKIRSTKLEDSAMYFCASSQTGVNQPQHFGDGTRLSIL.

This chain joins TRBV27 and TRBJ2-7; 10 bases line up with TRBD2. This CDR3 has 15 residues. Per the germline V gene, CDR1 is MNHEY and CDR2 is SMNVEV (reference sequence). After removal of 6 bases from V and 2 bases from J, the junction contained 7 bases not matched to a gene. The CDR3 loop is CASRTSAGGTYEQYF. The DNA of the CDR3 is TGTGCCAGCAGGACCTCAGCGGGAGGGACCTACGAGCAGTACTTC.

The chain carries TRBV18 and TRBJ2-2, with D maybe TRBD1 (5 bases). V was trimmed by 3 bases and J by 3 bases, leaving 11 bases between them. CDR3 length: 15 amino acids. Germline CDR1 and CDR2: KGHSH and LQKENI. The CDR3 region is CASSPSRVDTGELFF. For the CDR3, the DNA is TGTGCCAGCTCACCTTCCAGGGTGGACACCGGGGAGCTGTTTTTT.

The chain links TRBV7-9 to TRBJ2-1; the match to TRBD2 covers 10 bases. CDR1 and CDR2 from the germline V gene are SEHNR and FQNEAQ (reference sequence). This CDR3 region has 15 residues. With V trimmed by 1 base and J by 7 bases, 4 bases remained unmatched. CDR3 in amino acids: CASSLVAGGGNEQFF. The DNA for the CDR3 is TGTGCCAGCAGCTTAGTAGCGGGAGGAGGGAATGAGCAGTTCTTC.

CDR3 in amino acids: CASSPRTAYNSPLHF. Written as DNA, the CDR3 is TGTGCCAGTAGTCCCCGGACAGCCTATAATTCACCCCTCCACTTT. The J gene is TRBJ1-6, the V gene TRBV19, with D possibly being TRBD1 (6 bases). The CDR3 is 15 amino acids. Germline V CDR1 and CDR2: LNHDA, SQIVND (reference sequence). Trimming stripped 5 bases from V and 2 bases from J, with 10 bases between.

This chain uses TRBV2 with TRBJ1-1; 9 nucleotides line up with TRBD1. V was clipped by 4 bases and J by 3 bases; unmatched bases: 3. The CDR3 runs 14 residues. Germline CDR1 is SNHLY and CDR2 is FYNNEI. This CDR3 reads CASSAGQGHTEAFF. CDR3 in DNA: TGTGCCAGCAGTGCCGGACAGGGGCACACTGAAGCTTTCTTT.

The gene calls are TRBV28 and TRBJ1-5, with 7 bases matching TRBD1. The junction had 5 bases not matched to a gene; V was cut back by 2 bases and J by 4 bases. CDR1 and CDR2 (germline): MDHEN, SYDVKM. The CDR3 is made up of 15 amino acids. The CDR3 DNA is TGTGCCAGCAGTTTACGACAGGGCCCGAATCAGCCCCAGCATTTT. It is translated as CASSLRQGPNQPQHF.

The chain couples TRBV7-2 to TRBJ2-3; 9 bases match TRBD2. Germline loops: CDR1 SGHTA, CDR2 FQGNSA. The CDR3 runs 15 residues. The V segment lost 4 bases and the J segment 2 bases; nucleotides outside the gene matches: 4. CDR3 residues: CASSSGTSYTDTQYF. The DNA of the CDR3 is TGTGCCAGCAGCTCGGGGACTAGCTACACAGATACGCAGTATTTT.

CDR3 coding DNA: TGTGCCAGCAGCTCACTCGGCGGGAAATCCTACAATGAGCAGTTCTTC. This gives the protein CASSSLGGKSYNEQFF. This rearrangement joins TRBV28 to TRBJ2-1, with a weak D call TRBD2 (6 bases). The V end lost 6 bases, the J end lost 1 base, and 16 bases lay between the germline ends. The CDR3 loop spans 16 amino acids. Per germline, CDR1 MDHEN and CDR2 SYDVKM.

The CDR3 is CASSLQSGRAFTDTQYF. The CDR3 DNA follows: TGTGCCAGCAGCTTACAGAGCGGGAGGGCCTTCACAGATACGCAGTATTTT. V gene TRBV7-6 combines with J gene TRBJ2-3; 10 bases are a match to TRBD2. The CDR3 runs 17 residues. Germline V gene lookup returns CDR1 SGHVS and CDR2 FNYEAQ. The junction had 7 bases not matched to a gene; V was cut back by 2 bases and J by 2 bases.

This chain connects TRBV9 to TRBJ2-1; 8 bases are shared with TRBD2. The CDR3 totals 14 residues. Germline values: CDR1 SGDLS, CDR2 YYNGEE. The ends lost 7 bases at V and 5 bases at J; junction bases unmatched: 8. Written as DNA, the CDR3 is TGTGCCAGCGGATTAGCGGGACTCGACAATGAGCAGTTCTTC. Protein product: CASGLAGLDNEQFF.

V usage is TRBV2 and J usage is TRBJ2-7, with TRBD1 matching over 8 bases. J lost 3 bases, V lost 5 bases, and 6 bases had no gene match. The germline gives CDR1 SNHLY, CDR2 FYNNEI. There are 14 residues in the CDR3. The CDR3 sequence is CASSPGTGDYEQYF. CDR3 sequence (DNA): TGTGCCAGCAGTCCCGGGACAGGTGACTACGAGCAGTACTTC.

This sequence joins TRBV11-3 and TRBJ2-1; 7 bases are a match to TRBD2. CDR3 length: 16 amino acids. Trimming removed 3 bases from V and 5 bases from J; junction bases left unmatched: 10. Germline V CDR1 and CDR2: SGHNT, YENEEA. This chain's CDR3 is CASSFATGTTHNEQFF. The CDR3 DNA follows: TGTGCCAGCAGCTTTGCCACCGGGACTACCCACAATGAGCAGTTCTTC. Using reference TRBV11-3 and TRBJ2-1 for the parts outside the CDR3, the full variable domain is EAGVVQSPRYKIIEKKQPVAFWCNPISGHNTLYWYLQNLGQGPELLIRYENEEAVDDSQLPKDRFSAERLKGVDSTLKIQPAELGDSAVYLCASSFATGTTHNEQFFGPGTRLTVL.